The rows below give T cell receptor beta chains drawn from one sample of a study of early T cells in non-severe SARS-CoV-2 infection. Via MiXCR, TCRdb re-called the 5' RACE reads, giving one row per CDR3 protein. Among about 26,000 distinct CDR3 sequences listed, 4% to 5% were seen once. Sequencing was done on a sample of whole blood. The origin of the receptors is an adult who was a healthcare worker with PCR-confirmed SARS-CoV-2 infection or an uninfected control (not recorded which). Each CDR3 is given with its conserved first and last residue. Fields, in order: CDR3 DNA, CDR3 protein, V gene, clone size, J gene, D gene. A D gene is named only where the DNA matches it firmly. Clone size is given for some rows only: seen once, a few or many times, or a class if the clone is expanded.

DNA: TGCAGCGTTGAGGTGACTCGGGGCTACACCTTC
CDR3: CSVEVTRGYTF
V: TRBV29-1
size: many
J: TRBJ1-2
D: .

DNA: TGTGCCAGCAGCTTAGCCGGGGAGCTGTTTTTT
CDR3: CASSLAGELFF
V: TRBV11-3
size: many
J: TRBJ2-2
D: .

DNA: TGTGCCAGCAGCAAGATGTGGGAGCAGTTCTTC
CDR3: CASSKMWEQFF
V: TRBV5-8
size: medium-sized
J: TRBJ2-1
D: .

DNA: TGTGCCAGCAGCCCTCTCGGCAGTCCAGATACGCAGTATTTT
CDR3: CASSPLGSPDTQYF
V: TRBV7-3
size: few
J: TRBJ2-3
D: .

DNA: TGCAGTGCTAGAGATGGGCCAAGCTACTATGGCTACACCTTC
CDR3: CSARDGPSYYGYTF
V: TRBV20-1
size: many
J: TRBJ1-2
D: .

DNA: TGTGCCAGCAGCCAAGGGTGGGAGCATAATGAGCAGTTCTTC
CDR3: CASSQGWEHNEQFF
V: TRBV3-1
size: .
J: TRBJ2-1
D: .

DNA: TGTGCCAGCAGCTTGGCTAGCGGGATTGGATATACGCAGTATTTT
CDR3: CASSLASGIGYTQYF
V: TRBV11-2
size: few
J: TRBJ2-3
D: TRBD2

DNA: TGTGCCAGCAGCCAAAGACAGATACAAGAGACCCAGTACTTC
CDR3: CASSQRQIQETQYF
V: TRBV3-1
size: .
J: TRBJ2-5
D: .

DNA: TGTGCCAGCAGCCCTATTCGGTCGGGCTATGGCTACACCTTC
CDR3: CASSPIRSGYGYTF
V: TRBV7-2
size: many
J: TRBJ1-2
D: .

DNA: TGTGCCATCAGCGAACAGGGCCTAACCTACGAGCAGTACTTC
CDR3: CAISEQGLTYEQYF
V: TRBV10-3
size: few
J: TRBJ2-7
D: .

DNA: TGTGCCAGCAGCTTAGGGGCGGAGACCCAGTACTTC
CDR3: CASSLGAETQYF
V: TRBV7-3
size: many
J: TRBJ2-5
D: .

DNA: TGTGCCAGCAGCTCCCAGGCAGGGCGACATGGCTACACCTTC
CDR3: CASSSQAGRHGYTF
V: TRBV7-2
size: many
J: TRBJ1-2
D: .

DNA: TGTGCCACCAGTGATTTGCATGGACAGGGTCAACAAGAGACCCAGTACTTC
CDR3: CATSDLHGQGQQETQYF
V: TRBV24-1
size: many
J: TRBJ2-5
D: TRBD1

DNA: TGTGCCACCAGCGCAGAGAAGAATCAGCCCCAGCATTTT
CDR3: CATSAEKNQPQHF
V: TRBV15
size: many
J: TRBJ1-5
D: .

DNA: TGTGCCTGGAGGGTAACGTGGGACAGCCTGGAGCAGTTCTTC
CDR3: CAWRVTWDSLEQFF
V: TRBV30
size: many
J: TRBJ2-1
D: TRBD1

DNA: TGTGCCAGCAGCACGAGGGGGTATCAGGGGGCGACAGATACGCAGTATTTT
CDR3: CASSTRGYQGATDTQYF
V: TRBV21-1
size: many
J: TRBJ2-3
D: .

DNA: TGTGCCAGCAGCTACGACAGGGTTAACTATGGCTACACCTTC
CDR3: CASSYDRVNYGYTF
V: TRBV11-2
size: .
J: TRBJ1-2
D: TRBD1

DNA: TGCGCCAGCAGCCTCCGGGACAGGGGTAACAATGAGCAGTTCTTC
CDR3: CASSLRDRGNNEQFF
V: TRBV4-3
size: many
J: TRBJ2-1
D: TRBD1

DNA: TGCGCCAGCAGCTGGACTAGCGGGGACCTTCAGTACTTC
CDR3: CASSWTSGDLQYF
V: TRBV5-1
size: medium-sized
J: TRBJ2-4
D: TRBD2

DNA: TGTGCCAGCAGCCCCCTGGGGGGAGGGTTTAATGAGCAGTTCTTC
CDR3: CASSPLGGGFNEQFF
V: TRBV7-9
size: .
J: TRBJ2-1
D: TRBD2

DNA: TGTGCCAGCAGCTTAGCGGGAGGGGATGCGCAGTATTTT
CDR3: CASSLAGGDAQYF
V: TRBV7-2
size: many
J: TRBJ2-3
D: TRBD2

DNA: TGCAGTGCTAGAGAGGGGATCGGCAGTCTGAACTATGGCTACACCTTC
CDR3: CSAREGIGSLNYGYTF
V: TRBV20-1
size: medium-sized
J: TRBJ1-2
D: .

DNA: TGTGCTAGCGTAGCAGGGGGCATAAGCACAGATACGCAGTATTTT
CDR3: CASVAGGISTDTQYF
V: TRBV12-5
size: few
J: TRBJ2-3
D: TRBD1

DNA: TGCGCCAGCAGCTTGACCGGGACAGCGGTCCAAGAGACCCAGTACTTC
CDR3: CASSLTGTAVQETQYF
V: TRBV5-1
size: many
J: TRBJ2-5
D: TRBD1

DNA: TGTGCCAGCAGCTCTGGACGGTACGAGCAGTACTTC
CDR3: CASSSGRYEQYF
V: TRBV12-3/TRBV12-4
size: few
J: TRBJ2-7
D: .

DNA: TGTGCCAGTTCTTCTGCCACAAGACAGAAAGATACGCAGTATTTT
CDR3: CASSSATRQKDTQYF
V: TRBV19
size: many
J: TRBJ2-3
D: .

DNA: TGTGCCAGCAGCCAAGAACCGACAGCTTCCCTCGGCTACACCTTC
CDR3: CASSQEPTASLGYTF
V: TRBV4-2
size: .
J: TRBJ1-2
D: .

DNA: TGTGCCAGCAGTGAGTTCGGGGGGCCAAGCACAGATACGCAGTATTTT
CDR3: CASSEFGGPSTDTQYF
V: TRBV2
size: few
J: TRBJ2-3
D: .

DNA: TGTGCCAGCTCTCTCCTAAGGGGGGGATACACTGAAGCTTTCTTT
CDR3: CASSLLRGGYTEAFF
V: TRBV18
size: many
J: TRBJ1-1
D: .

DNA: TGCAGTGCTAGAACGAGGGAGGCACATTTGCACAATGAGCAGTTCTTC
CDR3: CSARTREAHLHNEQFF
V: TRBV20-1
size: many
J: TRBJ2-1
D: .

DNA: TGTGCCAGTAGTAGTAGGCTAGCGGGAGGTTCCACGAACACCGGGGAGCTGTTTTTT
CDR3: CASSSRLAGGSTNTGELFF
V: TRBV19
size: many
J: TRBJ2-2
D: TRBD2

DNA: TGTGCCAGCAGCTTAGAGGGAAGGTATCAGCCCCAGCATTTT
CDR3: CASSLEGRYQPQHF
V: TRBV7-8
size: many
J: TRBJ1-5
D: .

DNA: TGTGCCAGCAGCTTAGAGGTCAGGGAGAGCCACGAGCAGTACTTC
CDR3: CASSLEVRESHEQYF
V: TRBV7-8
size: many
J: TRBJ2-7
D: .

DNA: TGTGCCAGCTTAAGGGACAAAACGGAGAGCACTGAAGCTTTCTTT
CDR3: CASLRDKTESTEAFF
V: TRBV18
size: .
J: TRBJ1-1
D: .

DNA: TGCAGCGTTGTGGGGACAGGGGCCGGCTACACCTTC
CDR3: CSVVGTGAGYTF
V: TRBV29-1
size: medium-sized
J: TRBJ1-2
D: TRBD1

DNA: TGTGCCAGCAGCCATCGTTTAGGGGTTCGGAACACTGAAGCTTTCTTT
CDR3: CASSHRLGVRNTEAFF
V: TRBV12-3/TRBV12-4
size: few
J: TRBJ1-1
D: .

DNA: TGTGCCAGCAGCGCTACGTCGGTTACGACCGGGGAGCTGTTTTTT
CDR3: CASSATSVTTGELFF
V: TRBV11-2
size: many
J: TRBJ2-2
D: .

DNA: TGTGCCAGCAGTAATTGGGACACTGGGCAGTTCTTC
CDR3: CASSNWDTGQFF
V: TRBV6-5
size: .
J: TRBJ2-1
D: .

DNA: TGTGCCAGCAGCTTCATGCCCTACGAGCAGTACTTC
CDR3: CASSFMPYEQYF
V: TRBV11-2
size: many
J: TRBJ2-7
D: .

DNA: TGTGCCAGCAGTCCTAGCGGGAGCCCCTACGAGCAGTACTTC
CDR3: CASSPSGSPYEQYF
V: TRBV7-2
size: many
J: TRBJ2-7
D: TRBD2

DNA: TGTGCCAGCAGCTTACGGGGAGGGAGCGGGAGGGGAGATACGCAGTATTTT
CDR3: CASSLRGGSGRGDTQYF
V: TRBV7-2
size: .
J: TRBJ2-3
D: TRBD2

DNA: TGCAGCGCCCCGACTAGCGGGAGGACAGATACGCAGTATTTT
CDR3: CSAPTSGRTDTQYF
V: TRBV29-1
size: many
J: TRBJ2-3
D: TRBD2

DNA: TGTGCCAGCAGTTCCAGCGAACCAGGCAAAGATACGCAGTATTTT
CDR3: CASSSSEPGKDTQYF
V: TRBV6-2/TRBV6-3
size: few
J: TRBJ2-3
D: .

DNA: TGTGCCAGCAGTCTCATGGAGGGCTATGGCTACACCTTC
CDR3: CASSLMEGYGYTF
V: TRBV12-3/TRBV12-4
size: many
J: TRBJ1-2
D: .

DNA: TGCGCCAGCAGCCCCGTGGCGAGGGGCTCCTACAATGAGCAGTTCTTC
CDR3: CASSPVARGSYNEQFF
V: TRBV4-1
size: .
J: TRBJ2-1
D: .

DNA: TGTGCCAGCCGGAGTGCTGGGGCCAACGTCCTGACTTTC
CDR3: CASRSAGANVLTF
V: TRBV12-3/TRBV12-4
size: few
J: TRBJ2-6
D: .

DNA: TGTGCCAGCAGCTTGGACATCTCCTACGAGCAGTACTTC
CDR3: CASSLDISYEQYF
V: TRBV5-6
size: many
J: TRBJ2-7
D: .

DNA: TGTGCCAGCTCACCCTCACGGACAGGCCAAGAGACCCAGTACTTC
CDR3: CASSPSRTGQETQYF
V: TRBV18
size: many
J: TRBJ2-5
D: TRBD1

DNA: TGTGCCAGCAGCTTAGGCTGGAGGGCGGGGTCGCAAGAGACCCAGTACTTC
CDR3: CASSLGWRAGSQETQYF
V: TRBV7-8
size: few
J: TRBJ2-5
D: .

DNA: TGTGCCAGCAGCCCTTTACCTGCCATGAACACTGAAGCTTTCTTT
CDR3: CASSPLPAMNTEAFF
V: TRBV7-2
size: many
J: TRBJ1-1
D: .

DNA: TGCGCCAGCAGCTTGGGTGGGCCCCACTGGGAACAGTACTTC
CDR3: CASSLGGPHWEQYF
V: TRBV5-1
size: many
J: TRBJ2-7
D: .

DNA: TGTGCCAGCAGCTTAGGGGCTAGCGGGAGTGAGCAGTACTTC
CDR3: CASSLGASGSEQYF
V: TRBV11-3
size: .
J: TRBJ2-7
D: TRBD2

DNA: TGTGCCAGCGGTGCGGACACCGGGGAGCTGTTTTTT
CDR3: CASGADTGELFF
V: TRBV6-4
size: many
J: TRBJ2-2
D: .